This record concerns one T cell receptor (beta chain) sequence. Its antigen is currently unknown. These data are taken from a study of beta chain features in type 1 diabetes. The isolated RNA, all of it, was reverse transcribed, so expressed TCRB transcripts were what got sequenced. Method: immunoSEQ multiplex PCR; TCRdb's copy keeps in-frame clones and lacks some. The table lists 330,000 or so clones, about 12% of them singletons. Study-level results: Resolution of whether HLA type affects TCRB rearrangement was not achieved here. Moderate but significant shortening of TCRB CDR3s was recorded in all four CD4+ subsets from Type 1 diabetes patients.

A CD45RO/CCR7/CD25/CD127/CD95/CD27 panel sorted naive, central memory, regulatory and stem cell-like memory CD4+ cells. Trimming pared 1 base from V and 10 bases from J, leaving 14 bases between. The CDR3 spans 15 residues. Germline CDR1 PRHDT, CDR2 FYEKMQ (reference sequence). The specimen was naive CD4+ T cells from blood. V gene TRBV13 combines with J gene TRBJ1-6, with TRBD1 as a possible D gene (6 bases). The source of this sequence is a woman younger than 35 with type 1 diabetes. The CDR3 DNA sequence: TGTGCCAGCAGCTTAGCACAGGGAAAATTCTCACCCCTCCACTTT. Residues: CASSLAQGKFSPLHF. The variable domain in full, with the rest retrieved from reference TRBV13 and TRBJ1-6, is AAGVIQSPRHLIKEKRETATLKCYPIPRHDTVYWYQQGPGQDPQFLISFYEKMQSDKGSIPDRFSAQQFSDYHSELNMSSLELGDSALYFCASSLAQGKFSPLHFGNGTRLTVT.